This TCR beta chain was identified in a study of shared clonotypes between healthy human individuals. Across the study: CD4 naive cells filled three plates per donor, CD4 memory three, CD8 naive two and CD8 memory one.

As for this clone: Its antigen is still unknown.

Broader study findings: When naive CD4 clonotypes were compared across a few donors, around 4.6% were shared.

It was across several immunoSEQ plates that each subset's genomic DNA was evenly split. The method was immunoSEQ multiplex PCR; TCRdb's version includes in-frame clones alone and lacks a portion of them. The data contain 2,500,000 or so clones, 80% to 95% of them singletons. This sequence was found in a man younger than 35 in good health. Some clones in this sample may be carry-over from other donors' samples. Specimen: naive CD4+ T cells from PBMCs. As to subset: CD45RA+ positively selected.

CDR3 DNA: TGTGCCACCAGCAGAGCCCTAACAATCGGACTAGCGGAAACCTACGAGCAGTACTTC. Translation gives CATSRALTIGLAETYEQYF. The chain employs TRBV15 and TRBJ2-7, with 10 nucleotides matching TRBD2. V gave up 1 base and J gave up 2 bases; unmatched junction bases: 14. Germline values: CDR1 LNHNV, CDR2 YYDKDF (reference sequence). The CDR3 consists of 19 residues.